This TCR beta chain was sequenced in a study of blood T cell repertoires in COVID-19. Assay: immunoSEQ multiplex PCR; the TCRdb copy retains only in-frame clones and omits some. The sample shows approximately 390,000 clones, roughly 90% of them seen only once. The specimen was peripheral blood. The TCR originated in a man younger than 35 with active or convalescent COVID-19.

The CDR3 reads CASSLGVNQPQHF. Here the CDR3 DNA reads TGTGCCAGCAGCTTAGGAGTAAATCAGCCCCAGCATTTT. The rearrangement joins TRBV7-9 to TRBJ1-5, with D hard to call. Trimming took 1 base from V and 4 from J, leaving 5 bases between them. The CDR3 consists of 13 residues. Germline V gives CDR1 SEHNR, CDR2 FQNEAQ (reference sequence).